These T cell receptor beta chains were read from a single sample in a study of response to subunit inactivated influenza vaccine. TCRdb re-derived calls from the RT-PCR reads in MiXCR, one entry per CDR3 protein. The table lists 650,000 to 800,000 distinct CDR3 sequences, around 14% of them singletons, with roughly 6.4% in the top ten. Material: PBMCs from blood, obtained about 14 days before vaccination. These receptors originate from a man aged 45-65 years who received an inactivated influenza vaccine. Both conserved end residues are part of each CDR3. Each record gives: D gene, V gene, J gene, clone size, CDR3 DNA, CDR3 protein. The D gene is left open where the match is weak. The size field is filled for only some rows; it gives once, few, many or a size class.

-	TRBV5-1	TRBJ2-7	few	TGCGCCAGCAGCTTTTCGGGTCCGGAGCAGTACTTC	CASSFSGPEQYF
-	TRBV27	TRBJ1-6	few	TGTGCCAGCCAAACGCTCGACAGTTACCTAAATTCACCCCTCCACTTT	CASQTLDSYLNSPLHF
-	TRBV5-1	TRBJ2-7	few	TGCGCCAGCTCCTCGGCCCTGGAACCCTACGAGCAGTACTTC	CASSSALEPYEQYF
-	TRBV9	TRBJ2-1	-	TGTGCCAGCAGCGTAGGGGGGAAAGAAACCGGGCAGTTCTTC	CASSVGGKETGQFF
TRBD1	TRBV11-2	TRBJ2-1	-	TGTGCCAGCAGCCCGGTAGGGGGCGCATTTATTATCGCCCTCAATGAGCAGTTCTTC	CASSPVGGAFIIALNEQFF
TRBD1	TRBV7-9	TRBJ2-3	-	TGTGCCAGCAGCTTAGGGAACAGGGGGCTGCTGGATACGCAGTATTTT	CASSLGNRGLLDTQYF
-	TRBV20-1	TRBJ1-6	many	TGCAGTGCTAGAGATCATCGACAGCCCGGTAATTCACCCCTCCACTTT	CSARDHRQPGNSPLHF
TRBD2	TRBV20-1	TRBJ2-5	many	TGCAGTGCTAGAGAGTTCGGCGGGGGCCAAGAGACCCAGTACTTC	CSAREFGGGQETQYF
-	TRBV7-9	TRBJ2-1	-	TGTGCCAGCAGCCGGCGCGGCAGCTCCTACAATGAGCAGTTCTTC	CASSRRGSSYNEQFF
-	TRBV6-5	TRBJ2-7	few	TGTGCCAGCAGTTACTCTGACAATCCGCTCTACGAGCAGTACTTC	CASSYSDNPLYEQYF
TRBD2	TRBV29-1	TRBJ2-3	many	TGCAGCGTTTCACCGGGACTAGGAGGACCGCGGGATACGCAGTATTTT	CSVSPGLGGPRDTQYF
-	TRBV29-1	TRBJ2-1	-	TGCAGCGTTGAGAGGTACAATGAGCAGTTCTTC	CSVERYNEQFF
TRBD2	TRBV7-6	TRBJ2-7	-	TGTGCCAGCAGCCCGTTTCGGACTAGCGGGAGGGCCTCCTACGAGCAGTACTTC	CASSPFRTSGRASYEQYF
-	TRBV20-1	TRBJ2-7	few	TGCAGTGCACCTCTACGGGGCAAGGGAAGCTACGAGCAGTACTTC	CSAPLRGKGSYEQYF
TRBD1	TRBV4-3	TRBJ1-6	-	TGCGCCAGCAGCCAAGAGGGACAGGGGAATTCACCCCTCCACTTT	CASSQEGQGNSPLHF
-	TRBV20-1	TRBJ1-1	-	TGCAGTGCTAGCATTGGGACGGTGAACACTGAAGCTTTCTTT	CSASIGTVNTEAFF
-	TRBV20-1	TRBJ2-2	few	TGCAGTGCTAGAGATTGGGGAGGCACCGGGGAGCTGTTTTTT	CSARDWGGTGELFF
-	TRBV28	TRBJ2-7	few	TGTGCCAGCAGTTCCAGGGAGTACGAGCAGTACTTC	CASSSREYEQYF
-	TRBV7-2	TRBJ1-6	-	TGTGCCAGCAGCGCCTTGGTGGGCACCAATTCACCCCTCCACTTT	CASSALVGTNSPLHF
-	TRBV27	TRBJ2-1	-	TGTGCCAGCAGTTTAAGAGCAGGGGGGAAAAGTGAGCAGTTCTTC	CASSLRAGGKSEQFF
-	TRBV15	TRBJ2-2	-	TGTGCCACCAGCAGAGCTGGGGGTAACACCGGGGAGCTGTTTTTT	CATSRAGGNTGELFF
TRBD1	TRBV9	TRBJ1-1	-	TGTGCCAGCAGCACCCGACAGGGGACGAACACTGAAGCTTTCTTT	CASSTRQGTNTEAFF
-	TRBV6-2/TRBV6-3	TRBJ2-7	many	TGTGCCAGCAGCAAATATACCGGGACTGCTTACGAGCAGTACTTC	CASSKYTGTAYEQYF
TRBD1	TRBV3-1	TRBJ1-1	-	TGTGCCAGCAGCCCCGGCCCGTGGGAGGACAGGGAGGATGAAGCTTTCTTT	CASSPGPWEDREDEAFF
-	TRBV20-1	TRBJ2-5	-	TGCAGTGCCTCAGAAAACCAAGAGACCCAGTACTTC	CSASENQETQYF
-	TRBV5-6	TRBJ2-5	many	TGTGCCAGCGGACTCCGGGGTAGGGAGACCCAGTACTTC	CASGLRGRETQYF
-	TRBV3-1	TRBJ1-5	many	TGTGCCAGCAGCCTACAGGCCACTCAGCCCCAGCATTTT	CASSLQATQPQHF
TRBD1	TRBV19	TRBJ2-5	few	TGTGCCAGTAGCATCGGACAGGGGGCTCAGACCCAGTACTTC	CASSIGQGAQTQYF